This entry features one T cell receptor (beta chain) sequence. The antigen remains undetermined. The germline gene is not matched at one end of the junction; a read error may be the cause. The CDR3 spans 15 residues. Per germline, CDR1 SEHNR and CDR2 FQNEAQ (reference sequence). The record originates from a study of blood T cells in healthy people across ages. The study, taken as a whole, reports: The lack of PBMC sorting stopped any conclusive naive versus antigen-experienced comparison.

Together with a sample-barcoded 5' primer, a J-beta primer mix was included in a second PCR lasting 7 to 11 cycles. TCRdb used MiXCR to reprocess the 5' RACE reads, holding one entry per CDR3 protein. The sample consists of over a million distinct CDR3 sequences, 45% to 70% of them appearing once. The chain uses TRBV7-9 and TRBJ2-5; TRBD1 matches at 8 bases. Sequencing was performed on blood. The receptor comes from a young man in good health. This chain's CDR3 is CASSHPDRDQETQYF. DNA of the CDR3: TGTGCCAGCAGCCACCCGGACAGGGACCAGGAGACCCAGTACTTC.